Below, 14 T cell receptor beta chains from the same sample are listed, as sequenced in a study of blood T cell repertoires in COVID-19 (dated by TCRdb to 2018 to 2020). The library was obtained by the immunoSEQ multiplex PCR assay. Imported from immuneACCESS, the table was reduced by TCRdb to in-frame sequences with V and J called. These copies leave out some clones; in studies compared against another copy, an unresolved V gene accounts for under half, and the cause of the remainder is not known. The sample has about 310,000 clones on record, roughly 84% of them singletons. 1% of the sample is taken by the ten largest. Source material: peripheral blood. The receptors derive from a man aged 50-59 years with active or convalescent COVID-19.

In its sample, this clone was seen a few times. J is TRBJ1-2 and V is TRBV6-1; 9 bases are a match to TRBD1. Germline V gene sequence: CDR1 MNHNS, CDR2 SASEGT. CDR3 length: 19 residues. J was trimmed by 4 bases and V by 1 base; bases with no gene match: 16. The CDR3 DNA reads TGTGCCAGCAGTGAAGTAATTCCAAATTTGGGACAGGGCGGCTATGGCTACACCTTC. Protein: CASSEVIPNLGQGGYGYTF.

The chain employs TRBV2 and TRBJ1-1, with unresolved D. V lost 3 bases to trimming and J lost 2 bases, with 10 bases between them. This CDR3 has 14 amino acids. The germline gives CDR1 SNHLY, CDR2 FYNNEI. The CDR3 is CASSDTVPNTEAFF. The CDR3, as DNA: TGTGCCAGCAGTGACACGGTACCAAACACTGAAGCTTTCTTT.

The V and J genes are TRBV10-3 and TRBJ1-1; the D gene is possibly TRBD1 (5 bases). The CDR3 covers 16 residues. CDR1 is ENHRY, CDR2 SYGVKD, per germline. V lost 3 bases and J lost 1, with 15 bases in between. The CDR3 DNA follows: TGTGCCATCAGTGAACAGGCTGGGGTTGGGAACACTGAAGCTTTCTTT. It yields the protein CAISEQAGVGNTEAFF.

The rearrangement uses TRBV29-1 and TRBJ1-1, with 7 bases that match TRBD1. The CDR3 extends over 13 amino acids. With 6 bases clipped from V and 4 bases from J, the junction kept 8 bases outside the gene matches. Per the germline V gene, CDR1 is SQVTM and CDR2 is ANQGSEA. The CDR3 spells CSVWDSAITEAFF. CDR3 nucleotides: TGCAGCGTATGGGACAGTGCAATCACTGAAGCTTTCTTT.

This chain links TRBV4-3 with TRBJ2-1; 12 nucleotides line up with TRBD2. There are 20 residues in the CDR3. The germline CDR1 and CDR2 sequences are LGHNA and YSLEER. Unmatched junction bases numbered 18, after V lost 0 bases and J lost 9 bases. The CDR3 reads CASSQDPSLPLAGGLSEQFF. As DNA, the CDR3 is TGCGCCAGCAGCCAAGATCCGTCGCTACCCCTAGCGGGGGGGCTGAGTGAGCAGTTCTTC.

The CDR3 reads CASSLAGTGPYEQYF. The CDR3 region has the DNA TGCGCCAGCAGCTTGGCCGGGACAGGGCCTTACGAGCAGTACTTC. The chain carries TRBV5-1 and TRBJ2-7; 9 bases map to TRBD1. The J segment lost 4 bases and the V segment lost 0 bases, leaving 5 bases of the junction unmatched. The CDR3 contains 15 residues. CDR1 and CDR2 (germline): SGHRS, YFSETQ. Full variable domain (outside the CDR3, taken from reference TRBV5-1 and TRBJ2-7): KAGVTQTPRYLIKTRGQQVTLSCSPISGHRSVSWYQQTPGQGLQFLFEYFSETQRNKGNFPGRFSGRQFSNSRSEMNVSTLELGDSALYLCASSLAGTGPYEQYFGPGTRLTVT.

The V and J genes are TRBV19 and TRBJ1-1; D call uncertain. The CDR3 contains 14 residues. Germline values: CDR1 LNHDA, CDR2 SQIVND (reference sequence). Deletions cut 6 bases from V and 1 base from J, with 12 bases between. CDR3 bases: TGTGCCAGTAGCCCCGCCGGAGCGAACACTGAAGCTTTCTTT. Amino acids: CASSPAGANTEAFF.

This clone was counted between two and nine times. The rearrangement uses TRBV4-2 and TRBJ1-3, with D possibly being TRBD1 (5 bases). This CDR3 region has 15 residues. Germline CDR1 reads LGHNA; CDR2 reads YNFKEQ. The V and J ends lost 0 bases and 1 base respectively, with 7 bases between them. The DNA of the CDR3 is TGTGCCAGCAGCCAAGATTCAGGGTCTGGAAACACCATATATTTT. Its protein product is CASSQDSGSGNTIYF.

The chain links TRBV5-1 to TRBJ2-3; TRBD1 matches at 7 bases. Germline V lookup: CDR1 SGHRS, CDR2 YFSETQ. J lost 6 bases, V lost 4 bases, and 11 bases had no gene match. The CDR3 has 15 residues. The CDR3 reads CASSPQGVGEDTQYF. CDR3 coding DNA: TGCGCCAGCAGCCCCCAGGGGGTAGGTGAGGATACGCAGTATTTT.

Only one count was recorded for this clone. The chain joins TRBV28 to TRBJ2-1, with D hard to call. CDR1 is MDHEN, CDR2 SYDVKM, per germline. V lost 3 bases, J lost 2 bases, and 20 bases lay in between. The CDR3 has 18 residues. CDR3 nucleotide sequence: TGTGCCAGCAGTTTCGACTTAAACCCTCCTTTCCCCTACAATGAGCAGTTCTTC. As protein: CASSFDLNPPFPYNEQFF.

The chain combines TRBV5-1 with TRBJ2-3; 8 nucleotides agree with TRBD2. CDR1 SGHRS and CDR2 YFSETQ come from the germline V gene. The length of the CDR3 is 14 residues. V gave up 2 bases and J gave up 4 bases; unmatched junction bases: 3. CDR3: CASSLVAGSDTQYF. CDR3 in DNA: TGCGCCAGCAGCTTAGTAGCGGGGTCAGATACGCAGTATTTT.

This clone occurred once. J is TRBJ2-5 and V is TRBV5-1, with D possibly being TRBD1 (5 bases). The CDR3 has 15 amino acids. Between the trimmed V and J ends, which lost 0 bases and 2 bases, there was a span of 11 bases. The germline gives CDR1 SGHRS, CDR2 YFSETQ. This CDR3 is CASSLDPDRQETQYF. The CDR3, as DNA: TGCGCCAGCAGCTTGGATCCTGACAGACAAGAGACCCAGTACTTC.

This clone has only a few counts. The rearrangement uses TRBV2 and TRBJ1-4; D gene unclear. Trimming shortened V by 1 base and J by 7 bases, and 7 bases separated the two germline ends. CDR1 is SNHLY, CDR2 FYNNEI, per germline. This CDR3 has 13 residues. CDR3 amino acids: CASSEGWSEKLFF. The CDR3 DNA sequence: TGTGCCAGCAGTGAAGGGTGGAGTGAAAAACTGTTTTTT.

V and J are TRBV7-9 and TRBJ2-7; D is perhaps TRBD1 (6 bases). V gave up 6 bases and J gave up 0 bases, with 21 bases separating them. CDR1 and CDR2 from the germline V gene are SEHNR and FQNEAQ (reference sequence). CDR3 length equals 17 residues. CDR3 sequence: CASRNDPGHHNSYEQYF. The CDR3 coding sequence is TGTGCCAGCAGGAACGATCCGGGACACCACAACTCCTACGAGCAGTACTTC.